This is a list of T cell receptor beta chains from one sample in a study of T cell changes during pregnancy in multiple sclerosis. The assay was immunoSEQ multiplex PCR, and TCRdb's table has in-frame clones only and misses some. The table has 15,000 or so clones, about 91% seen once. The material sequenced was CD8+ T cells from peripheral blood mononuclear cells, taken in the second trimester of pregnancy. Receptor source: a female donor in good health, enrolled as a control in a pregnancy study. The CDR3 runs from the conserved cysteine through the conserved F or W. Fields, in order: CDR3 DNA, CDR3 protein, J gene, D gene, clone size, V gene. D genes are given only for firm matches. Clone size appears in some rows only: once, few, many, or a class for an expanded clone.

CDR3nt: TGTGCCAGCAGCGTAGACCTAAACACCGGGGAGCTGTTTTTT; CDR3aa: CASSVDLNTGELFF; j_gene: TRBJ2-2; d_gene: -; abundance: -; v_gene: TRBV9
CDR3nt: TGCGCCAGCAGCCACCTAGGGCAGGGGATCTATGGCTACACCTTC; CDR3aa: CASSHLGQGIYGYTF; j_gene: TRBJ1-2; d_gene: -; abundance: medium-sized; v_gene: TRBV4-3
CDR3nt: TGTGCCAGCAGCTCCCCCGGGACTAGCGGGGACACAGATACGCAGTATTTT; CDR3aa: CASSSPGTSGDTDTQYF; j_gene: TRBJ2-3; d_gene: TRBD2; abundance: -; v_gene: TRBV7-9
CDR3nt: TGTGCCAGCAATTCTTTCCAGCTAGCGAACACCGGGGAGCTGTTTTTT; CDR3aa: CASNSFQLANTGELFF; j_gene: TRBJ2-2; d_gene: -; abundance: -; v_gene: TRBV9
CDR3nt: TGTGCCAGCAGCGACGGGGGAAACACCATATATTTT; CDR3aa: CASSDGGNTIYF; j_gene: TRBJ1-3; d_gene: -; abundance: -; v_gene: TRBV6-5
CDR3nt: TGTGCCAGCAGTTACGCGGACAGGGACTACGAGCAGTACTTC; CDR3aa: CASSYADRDYEQYF; j_gene: TRBJ2-7; d_gene: TRBD1; abundance: -; v_gene: TRBV6-5
CDR3nt: TGTGCCACCAGTGTAGCGGGAGAGGTAGAGACCCAGTACTTC; CDR3aa: CATSVAGEVETQYF; j_gene: TRBJ2-5; d_gene: TRBD2; abundance: -; v_gene: TRBV15
CDR3nt: TGTGCCACCGGGCTGAAGGGGCGGTGGGACGAGCAGTACTTC; CDR3aa: CATGLKGRWDEQYF; j_gene: TRBJ2-7; d_gene: -; abundance: -; v_gene: TRBV15
CDR3nt: TGTGCCAGCAGTGAGACAGGGGTGGGGGATGAGCAGTTCTTC; CDR3aa: CASSETGVGDEQFF; j_gene: TRBJ2-1; d_gene: TRBD1; abundance: -; v_gene: TRBV25-1
CDR3nt: TGTGCCAGCAGCCAAGCGCAGACTAGCGGGGGCCCCGGGGGGGATACGCAGTATTTT; CDR3aa: CASSQAQTSGGPGGDTQYF; j_gene: TRBJ2-3; d_gene: TRBD2; abundance: -; v_gene: TRBV4-2
CDR3nt: TGTGCCAGCAGTACAACTGGACTAGCGGGAGCAGATACGCAGTATTTT; CDR3aa: CASSTTGLAGADTQYF; j_gene: TRBJ2-3; d_gene: TRBD2; abundance: -; v_gene: TRBV9
CDR3nt: TGTGCCAGCAGGACGGAGGGCTCTGGAAACACCATATATTTT; CDR3aa: CASRTEGSGNTIYF; j_gene: TRBJ1-3; d_gene: -; abundance: -; v_gene: TRBV6-5
CDR3nt: TGCGCCAGCGCCCCTGATAGAGTAACCTTGATCGAAGAGCAGTTCTTC; CDR3aa: CASAPDRVTLIEEQFF; j_gene: TRBJ2-1; d_gene: -; abundance: -; v_gene: TRBV4-1
CDR3nt: TGTGCCAGCAGTTACCCCGATCCCGGAGAGACCCAGTACTTC; CDR3aa: CASSYPDPGETQYF; j_gene: TRBJ2-5; d_gene: -; abundance: -; v_gene: TRBV6-5
CDR3nt: TGTGCCAGCAGCCCCAAAGGGGACAGCTACGAGCAGTACTTC; CDR3aa: CASSPKGDSYEQYF; j_gene: TRBJ2-7; d_gene: TRBD1; abundance: large; v_gene: TRBV7-9
CDR3nt: TGTGCCAGCGGACAATTAAGCTCCTACAATGAGCAGTTCTTC; CDR3aa: CASGQLSSYNEQFF; j_gene: TRBJ2-1; d_gene: -; abundance: once; v_gene: TRBV6-5
CDR3nt: TGTGCCACCAGCAGAGCAGCGGGGGGCCCCTACGAGCAGTACTTC; CDR3aa: CATSRAAGGPYEQYF; j_gene: TRBJ2-7; d_gene: TRBD2; abundance: -; v_gene: TRBV15
CDR3nt: TGTGCCAGCAGCCCGTCACGGGGGGCGACTGAAGCTTTCTTT; CDR3aa: CASSPSRGATEAFF; j_gene: TRBJ1-1; d_gene: -; abundance: -; v_gene: TRBV7-8
CDR3nt: TGTGCCAGCAGCTTAGAGGAGATTTACAATGAGCAGTTCTTC; CDR3aa: CASSLEEIYNEQFF; j_gene: TRBJ2-1; d_gene: -; abundance: -; v_gene: TRBV7-9
CDR3nt: TGTGCCAGAGGCGGCGGAGGGAACACTGAAGCTTTCTTT; CDR3aa: CARGGGGNTEAFF; j_gene: TRBJ1-1; d_gene: -; abundance: -; v_gene: TRBV2
CDR3nt: TGTGCCAGTAGTATCACGGGAGTGGAGCACTCTGGGGCCAACGTCCTGACTTTC; CDR3aa: CASSITGVEHSGANVLTF; j_gene: TRBJ2-6; d_gene: -; abundance: -; v_gene: TRBV19
CDR3nt: TGCGCCAGCAGCCCCTTTACAGGGGAGGATGGCTACACCTTC; CDR3aa: CASSPFTGEDGYTF; j_gene: TRBJ1-2; d_gene: TRBD1; abundance: -; v_gene: TRBV4-1
CDR3nt: TGCGCCAGCAGCCAAGGGGAAGCGGTAGCAGAAAAACTGTTTTTT; CDR3aa: CASSQGEAVAEKLFF; j_gene: TRBJ1-4; d_gene: -; abundance: -; v_gene: TRBV4-3
CDR3nt: TGTGCCAGCAGCGTAGAGGGGGCGCAGGGAGACGAGCAGTACTTC; CDR3aa: CASSVEGAQGDEQYF; j_gene: TRBJ2-7; d_gene: TRBD1; abundance: few; v_gene: TRBV9
CDR3nt: TGTGCCAGCAGTGCCCTAGCGGGAGGGCCAGATACGCAGTATTTT; CDR3aa: CASSALAGGPDTQYF; j_gene: TRBJ2-3; d_gene: TRBD2; abundance: medium-sized; v_gene: TRBV6-1
CDR3nt: TGTGCCAGCTCTAGGACAGGGCTAACCGGGGAGCTGTTTTTT; CDR3aa: CASSRTGLTGELFF; j_gene: TRBJ2-2; d_gene: TRBD1; abundance: -; v_gene: TRBV5-4
CDR3nt: TGTGCCAGCAGCTATAACTCACGGGAGAGGTATGAGCAGTTCTTC; CDR3aa: CASSYNSRERYEQFF; j_gene: TRBJ2-1; d_gene: -; abundance: -; v_gene: TRBV7-9
CDR3nt: TGTGCCAGCAGCTTGACAGGCGGGGGCATGAACACTGAAGCTTTCTTT; CDR3aa: CASSLTGGGMNTEAFF; j_gene: TRBJ1-1; d_gene: -; abundance: -; v_gene: TRBV7-9
CDR3nt: TGTGCCAGCAGCGCGAGACTAGCGCAGGACACCGGGGAGCTGTTTTTT; CDR3aa: CASSARLAQDTGELFF; j_gene: TRBJ2-2; d_gene: TRBD2; abundance: -; v_gene: TRBV7-3
CDR3nt: TGTGCCAGCGGGATCTACGGGACAGAAATTGGCATCAATGAGCAGTTCTTC; CDR3aa: CASGIYGTEIGINEQFF; j_gene: TRBJ2-1; d_gene: TRBD1; abundance: -; v_gene: TRBV19
CDR3nt: TGTGCCAGCAGCTTAGCCAGGGGACAGGCTAAAAAAGAGACCCAGTACTTC; CDR3aa: CASSLARGQAKKETQYF; j_gene: TRBJ2-5; d_gene: TRBD1; abundance: -; v_gene: TRBV11-1
CDR3nt: TGTGCCTGGAGTGGCCGTAGCATAGCCAAAAACATTCAGTACTTC; CDR3aa: CAWSGRSIAKNIQYF; j_gene: TRBJ2-4; d_gene: -; abundance: -; v_gene: TRBV30
CDR3nt: TGTGCCAGCAGCCGTAGCGGGGGGGCCTCCTACAATGAGCAGTTCTTC; CDR3aa: CASSRSGGASYNEQFF; j_gene: TRBJ2-1; d_gene: TRBD2; abundance: -; v_gene: TRBV4-2
CDR3nt: TGTGCCAGCAGCCAGATTAGCGGGAGGGCCGCTAATGAGCAGTTCTTC; CDR3aa: CASSQISGRAANEQFF; j_gene: TRBJ2-1; d_gene: TRBD2; abundance: few; v_gene: TRBV7-8
CDR3nt: TGTGCCAGCAGTTACTCGAGAAACTATGAGCAGTTCTTC; CDR3aa: CASSYSRNYEQFF; j_gene: TRBJ2-1; d_gene: -; abundance: -; v_gene: TRBV6-5
CDR3nt: TGTGCCTGGAGCCTGACTAGTTTCTCCGGGGAGCTGTTTTTT; CDR3aa: CAWSLTSFSGELFF; j_gene: TRBJ2-2; d_gene: -; abundance: -; v_gene: TRBV30
CDR3nt: TGCGCCAGCAGCCCAGGATCTGGGGCCAACGTCCTGACTTTC; CDR3aa: CASSPGSGANVLTF; j_gene: TRBJ2-6; d_gene: -; abundance: -; v_gene: TRBV4-1
CDR3nt: TGTGCCAGCAGCCCTTGGCTGGGACTAGCGGCGGTTGGGTTCTACAATGAGCAGTTCTTC; CDR3aa: CASSPWLGLAAVGFYNEQFF; j_gene: TRBJ2-1; d_gene: TRBD2; abundance: -; v_gene: TRBV7-8
CDR3nt: TGTGCCAGCAGCTTACGTACAACACCCAAAGAAGAGACCCAGTACTTC; CDR3aa: CASSLRTTPKEETQYF; j_gene: TRBJ2-5; d_gene: -; abundance: -; v_gene: TRBV7-9
CDR3nt: TGTGCCAGCAGTTCCATTACAGGGGGCAGCTACGAGCAGTACTTC; CDR3aa: CASSSITGGSYEQYF; j_gene: TRBJ2-7; d_gene: TRBD1; abundance: -; v_gene: TRBV27
CDR3nt: TGTGCCACCAGCAGGGGGACAGGGGAAGGGAATGAGCAGTTCTTC; CDR3aa: CATSRGTGEGNEQFF; j_gene: TRBJ2-1; d_gene: TRBD1; abundance: -; v_gene: TRBV15
CDR3nt: TGCGCCAGCAGCCAATCGCCAGCGGGAAACTCCTACAATGAGCAGTTCTTC; CDR3aa: CASSQSPAGNSYNEQFF; j_gene: TRBJ2-1; d_gene: TRBD2; abundance: -; v_gene: TRBV4-1
CDR3nt: TGTGCCAGCAGCTGGGGGACTCCTGAGCAGTTCTTC; CDR3aa: CASSWGTPEQFF; j_gene: TRBJ2-1; d_gene: -; abundance: -; v_gene: TRBV7-9
CDR3nt: TGTGCCAGCGGGAGGGAGAACACTGAAGCTTTCTTT; CDR3aa: CASGRENTEAFF; j_gene: TRBJ1-1; d_gene: -; abundance: once; v_gene: TRBV6-1
CDR3nt: TGTGCCAGCAGCCCCGGAGCGGGGATTCAGTACTTC; CDR3aa: CASSPGAGIQYF; j_gene: TRBJ2-4; d_gene: TRBD2; abundance: -; v_gene: TRBV27